Detailed here is one T cell receptor (beta chain). Antigen specificity is unknown. The sample originates from a study of shared clonotypes between healthy human individuals. For the study at large: Plates per donor: three CD4 naive, three CD4 memory, two CD8 naive, one CD8 memory. Findings and caveats of the study: Generally, estimated richness proved larger in naive subsets than it did in memory subsets.

The repertoire was sequenced with immunoSEQ multiplex PCR; TCRdb's copy has only in-frame clones and lacks some. In the table there are 2 million to 2.5 million clones, 85% to 95% of which are singletons. Trimming shortened V by 2 bases and J by 11 bases, and 15 bases separated the two germline ends. The CDR3 has 13 amino acids. Germline assignment: CDR1 MNHEY and CDR2 SVGAGI. This TCR came from a man younger than 35 in good health. Some clones in this sample may be carry-over from other donors' samples. The V gene is TRBV6-5, the J gene TRBJ1-1; D not certain. The specimen sequenced was naive CD4+ T cells from PBMCs. Subset specified: CD45RA+ positively selected. CDR3: CASSYEMYSVAFF. The CDR3 region has the DNA TGTGCCAGCAGTTACGAAATGTACTCGGTCGCTTTCTTT.